The 19 T cell receptor beta chains below all came from one sample that was sequenced in a study of CXCR3-negative and CXCR3-positive naive CD8 T cells. Whole-study results and caveats: CXCR3-positive naive cells had TRB CDR3s that were more hydrophobic than CXCR3-negative naive cells had.

5' RACE with UMI labels generated the TRB cDNA libraries. TCRdb reprocessed the 5' RACE reads, keeping one entry per CDR3 protein, no DNA. The sample spans under 9,000 distinct CDR3 sequences; the ten largest clones claim roughly 1.5%. These receptors' targets are unknown. The specimen sequenced was naive CXCR3+ CD8+ T cells from blood. Subset defined: CD45RO-CCR7+CD27+CD95- naive CD8+ T cells expressing CXCR3 (TNR3+). The receptors here all came from a human donor in good health. Some clones in this sample may be carry-over from other donors' samples.

J is TRBJ2-3 and V is TRBV2; the D call of TRBD2 rests on TCRdb alone, since no DNA is present to check it. There are 15 residues in the CDR3. Germline CDR1 and CDR2: SNHLY and FYNNEI. This chain's CDR3 is CASSLTGGRSHTQYF.

The J gene is TRBJ2-3, the V gene TRBV7-8. CDR3 length: 12 residues. Germline CDR1 SGHVS, CDR2 FQNEAQ. The CDR3 spells CDSSLLTDTQYF.

Measured by frequency, this clonotype is medium-sized. The V and J genes are TRBV28 and TRBJ2-1. The germline gives CDR1 MDHEN, CDR2 SYDVKM. The CDR3 runs to 15 residues. The CDR3 here is CASSLRGNPSYEQFF.

The genes are TRBV5-6 and TRBJ2-7; TCRdb selects TRBD1, and the lack of DNA leaves this call unchecked. The CDR3 covers 16 residues. Per germline, CDR1 SGHDT and CDR2 YYEEEE. The CDR3 spells CASSLTLTGVSYEQYF.

In terms of frequency, this clonotype is medium-sized. The chain recombines TRBV29-1 with TRBJ2-3; with no DNA, the TCRdb D assignment of TRBD1 cannot be verified. Germline CDR1 SQVTM, CDR2 ANQGSEA. This CDR3 comprises 15 residues. CDR3: CSVEWAGQGIDTQYF.

The chain carries TRBV29-1 and TRBJ1-2; the D call from TCRdb, TRBD1, cannot be confirmed without DNA. CDR3 length equals 14 residues. Germline V gene sequence: CDR1 SQVTM, CDR2 ANQGSEA. The CDR3 sequence is CSVEAFGDHYGYTF.

The V call is TRBV25-1, the J call TRBJ2-1; there is no DNA to check the TCRdb D call of TRBD2. CDR3 length equals 16 residues. CDR1 and CDR2 from the germline V gene are MGHDK and SYGVNS. The CDR3 reads CASSVPADRSYNEQFF.

This clonotype registers medium-sized (0.01 to 0.1%) by frequency. The chain links TRBV29-1 to TRBJ2-7; absent DNA, TCRdb's TRBD2 call cannot be checked. Germline V gene sequence: CDR1 SQVTM, CDR2 ANQGSEA. This CDR3 comprises 13 residues. The CDR3 here is CSVAGTSDYEQYF.

The chain recombines TRBV7-9 with TRBJ2-7. Germline CDR1 reads SEHNR; CDR2 reads FQNEAQ (reference sequence). The CDR3 consists of 16 residues. This chain's CDR3 is CASSSKKSTDTYEQYF.

The CDR3: CSVATGHSYNEQFF. The chain has TRBV29-1 and TRBJ2-1; TCRdb names TRBD1, which stays unverified in the absence of DNA. Germline V gene sequence: CDR1 SQVTM, CDR2 ANQGSEA. CDR3 length equals 14 residues.

This clonotype is deemed medium-sized by its frequency. The chain is built from TRBV29-1 and TRBJ2-7; TCRdb's D call, TRBD1, is unchecked because there is no DNA. This CDR3 has 12 amino acids. Germline CDR1 reads SQVTM; CDR2 reads ANQGSEA. This CDR3 reads CSVFGQGHEQYF.

The chain has TRBV20-1 and TRBJ2-5. CDR3 length equals 12 residues. Per the germline V gene, CDR1 is DFQATT and CDR2 is SNEGSKA (reference sequence). The CDR3: CSARGGHETQYF.

This chain connects TRBV4-3 to TRBJ2-1; TCRdb picks TRBD1, but there is no DNA to check that call. This CDR3 contains 16 residues. Looked up from germline, CDR1 is LGHNA and CDR2 is YSLEER. The CDR3 reads CASSQDRGRGRNEQFF.

The chain joins TRBV6-6 to TRBJ2-3; the TCRdb call, TRBD1, lacks DNA for checking. CDR3 length: 14 amino acids. Germline V CDR1 and CDR2: MNHNY, SVGAGI (reference sequence). This CDR3 reads CASSRQPSTDTQYF.

Measured by frequency, this clonotype is medium-sized (0.01 to 0.1%). CDR3 protein: CASSPDNSYEQYF. The chain has TRBV12-3 or TRBV12-4 and TRBJ2-7; TCRdb calls TRBD1, which cannot be checked without DNA. This CDR3 has 13 amino acids.

Its frequency marks this clonotype as medium-sized. Here the CDR3 reads CASSSRGQTDLGYTF. The rearrangement links TRBV7-3 to TRBJ1-2; checking the TCRdb D call of TRBD1 is not possible without DNA. The germline CDR1 and CDR2 sequences are SGHTA and FQGTGA. The CDR3 extends over 15 amino acids. Complete variable domain (other parts from reference TRBV7-3 and TRBJ1-2): GAGVSQTPSNKVTEKGKYVELRCDPISGHTALYWYRQSLGQGPEFLIYFQGTGAADDSGLPNDRFFAVRPEGSVSTLKIQRTERGDSAVYLCASSSRGQTDLGYTFGSGTRLTVV.

J is TRBJ2-1 and V is TRBV3-1; as DNA is missing, the TRBD2 call by TCRdb cannot be tested. The CDR3 loop spans 17 amino acids. The germline CDR1 and CDR2 sequences are LGHDT and YNNKEL (reference sequence). The CDR3 is CASSQEASPSPYNEQFF.

The V and J genes are TRBV7-9 and TRBJ2-7; TCRdb's D gene call, TRBD1, goes unchecked for lack of DNA. The CDR3 is made up of 14 amino acids. CDR1 and CDR2 from the germline V gene are SEHNR and FQNEAQ (reference sequence). CDR3 residues: CASSPPGVPYEQYF.

The V and J genes are TRBV5-6 and TRBJ1-1; the D gene TCRdb calls, TRBD1, cannot be checked with no DNA. The CDR3 sequence is 13 residues long. Germline V gene data show CDR1 as SGHDT and CDR2 as YYEEEE. CDR3 sequence reads: CASSPPIGTEAFF. The variable domain in full, completed from reference TRBV5-6 and TRBJ1-1, reads DAGVTQSPTHLIKTRGQQVTLRCSPKSGHDTVSWYQQALGQGPQFIFQYYEEEERQRGNFPDRFSGHQFPNYSSELNVNALLLGDSALYLCASSPPIGTEAFFGQGTRLTVV.